This T cell receptor beta chain emerged from a study of blood T cell repertoires in COVID-19. Study at large: Acute and convalescent COVID-19 samples came from the United States, Italy and Spain. Sample material is recorded as cDNA or gDNA derived from T cells, B-cell-depleted T cells, or PBMCs.

The CDR3 runs to 14 residues. V was clipped by 2 bases and J by 0 bases, with 7 bases between them. Germline CDR1 PRHDT, CDR2 FYEKMQ (reference sequence). Authors' processing steps: Amplification of reference gene primers was used by the study to estimate nucleated cell counts. Some clones are missing from TCRdb's copy, which holds only in-frame ones; the method was immunoSEQ multiplex PCR. From that table come the V and J calls and clone size; the DNA was used to work out D and trimming. This table holds hundreds of thousands of clones, around 91% found once. This TCR came from a woman in her sixties with acute or convalescent COVID-19. The source material was peripheral blood. The chain links TRBV13 to TRBJ1-1; D ambiguous. CDR3 loop: CASSLYALNTEAFF. Written as DNA, the CDR3 is TGTGCCAGCAGCTTATATGCGTTGAACACTGAAGCTTTCTTT.